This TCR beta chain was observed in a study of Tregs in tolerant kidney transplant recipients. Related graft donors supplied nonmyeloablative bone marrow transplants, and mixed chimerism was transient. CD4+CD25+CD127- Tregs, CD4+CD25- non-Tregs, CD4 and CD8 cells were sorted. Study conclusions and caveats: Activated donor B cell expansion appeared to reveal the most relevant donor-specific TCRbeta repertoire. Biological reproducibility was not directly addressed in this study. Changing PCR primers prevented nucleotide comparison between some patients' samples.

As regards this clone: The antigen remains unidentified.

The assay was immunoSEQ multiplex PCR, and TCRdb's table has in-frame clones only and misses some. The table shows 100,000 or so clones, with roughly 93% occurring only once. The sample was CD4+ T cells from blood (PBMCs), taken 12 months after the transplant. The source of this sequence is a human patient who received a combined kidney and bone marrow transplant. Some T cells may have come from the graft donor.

The CDR3 DNA sequence: TGTGCCAGCAGCTTGCACAGGTTTGATTCACCCCTCCACTTT. It translates to CASSLHRFDSPLHF. The chain has TRBV5-6 and TRBJ1-6; a possible D gene is TRBD1 (5 bases). V was pared by 1 base and J by 8 bases, with 10 bases between. Per the germline V gene, CDR1 is SGHDT and CDR2 is YYEEEE. The CDR3 is 14 amino acids.